Here is one TCR beta chain with its context. The data stem from a study of blood T cell repertoires in COVID-19. Study-level background: PBMCs, B-cell-depleted T cells, or T cells provided the cDNA or gDNA that made up the material.

Original processing methods: Amplification from reference gene primers served as the basis for estimated nucleated cell counts. Produced via immunoSEQ multiplex PCR; TCRdb's table is partial and in-frame only. D and trimming come from the DNA, and the V and J calls and clone size come from that table. The sample lists about 30,000 clones; 85% to 90% were seen once. Source material: peripheral blood. The receptor comes from a human donor in a cohort sampled during active COVID-19. The donor label of this sample is uncertain.

Written as DNA, the CDR3 is TGTGCCAGCAGCTTACAGGGAACTACCTCTATTGGCTACACCTTC. Encoded protein: CASSLQGTTSIGYTF. The V gene is TRBV7-9, the J gene TRBJ1-2; maybe TRBD1 (5 bases). Per the germline V gene, CDR1 is SEHNR and CDR2 is FQNEAQ (reference sequence). V dropped 2 bases and J dropped 7 bases, with 17 bases sitting between them. CDR3 length equals 15 residues.